These T cell receptor beta chains were read from a single sample in a study of Graves' ophthalmopathy and Graves' hyperthyroidism. TCRdb reprocessed the multiplex PCR reads with MiXCR, giving one entry per CDR3 protein. The sample carries 500,000 to 700,000 distinct CDR3 sequences, about 20% recorded once. The sequenced material came from peripheral blood. Receptors originate from a woman aged 18 to 35 with stable Graves' hyperthyroidism. Some clones in this sample may be carry-over from other donors' samples. CDR3s include the opening cysteine and the closing phenylalanine or tryptophan. D genes are given only for firm matches. A row's size may be missing; if present it is once, few, many or a size class.

J gene	D gene	clone size	V gene	CDR3 DNA	CDR3 protein
TRBJ1-1	.	many	TRBV20-1	TGCAGTGCTAGTGGAGGGGCGGACACTGAAGCTTTCTTT	CSASGGADTEAFF
TRBJ2-7	.	many	TRBV3-1	TGTGCCAGCAGTCCTACGCCAGCCTACGAGCAGTACTTC	CASSPTPAYEQYF
TRBJ2-7	.	.	TRBV12-3/TRBV12-4	TGTGCCAGCAGAAGGGGCTCTTCCTCCTACGAGCAGTACTTC	CASRRGSSSYEQYF
TRBJ2-7	.	many	TRBV27	TGTGCCAGCAGTTTGAGGTACTCCTACGAGCAGTACTTC	CASSLRYSYEQYF
TRBJ2-7	TRBD2	many	TRBV20-1	TGCAGTGCTACCATCAGCGGGAGATCGTACGAGCAGTACTTC	CSATISGRSYEQYF
TRBJ2-5	TRBD2	many	TRBV7-2	TGTGCCAGCAGCCCTCAGCGGGAGAGAGAGACCCAGTACTTC	CASSPQRERETQYF
TRBJ2-7	TRBD1	few	TRBV20-1	TGCAGTGCTTTTCCGGGACAGGGGGTTCACGAGCAGTACTTC	CSAFPGQGVHEQYF
TRBJ1-1	.	many	TRBV6-5	TGTGCCAGCAGTTACTACCCGGGGCCGAACACTGAAGCTTTCTTT	CASSYYPGPNTEAFF
TRBJ1-6	.	many	TRBV2	TGTGCCAGCAGTGAAGCGGTGGGGGGGCCGAATTCACCCCTCCACTTT	CASSEAVGGPNSPLHF
TRBJ2-7	.	.	TRBV20-1	TGCAGTGCTAGGCGAGGGGCGTGGGAGCAGTACTTC	CSARRGAWEQYF
TRBJ1-1	TRBD1	.	TRBV4-1	TGCGCCAGCAGCCAGAGGCCCAGGGGACAGCAGAACACTGAAGCTTTCTTT	CASSQRPRGQQNTEAFF
TRBJ1-1	.	many	TRBV20-1	TGCAGTGCTGTTCAGGGGACCGCTGAAGCTTTCTTT	CSAVQGTAEAFF
TRBJ1-6	.	many	TRBV27	TGTGCCAGCAGTTTATCTTCCACCTTAGGGGCCCTCCACTTT	CASSLSSTLGALHF
TRBJ1-2	.	many	TRBV6-5	TGTGCCAGCATCCCCTCGGGGCGGGGGGCTCACGGTGGCTACACCTTC	CASIPSGRGAHGGYTF
TRBJ2-2	.	.	TRBV9	TGTGCCAGCAGCACCCAGACAGGTTTTAGGACCGGGGAGCTGTTTTTT	CASSTQTGFRTGELFF
TRBJ1-5	TRBD1	many	TRBV6-1	TGTGCCAGCAGCTCATCCCGGACAGGCAAGCGGCCCCAGCATTTT	CASSSSRTGKRPQHF
TRBJ1-2	.	many	TRBV12-3/TRBV12-4	TGTGCCAGCAGTTTAGGAGGGGTCCAGAGAGGCTATGGCTACACCTTC	CASSLGGVQRGYGYTF
TRBJ1-1	.	many	TRBV28	TGTGCCAGCAGTTTAGGCTCTGAAGCTTTCTTT	CASSLGSEAFF
TRBJ2-7	.	many	TRBV15	TGTGCCACCAGCTCAAGAATTGGTCTCGAGCAGTACTTC	CATSSRIGLEQYF
TRBJ1-1	.	.	TRBV7-9	TGTGCCAGCAGCCCGGATGGCGGAGAAGCTTTCTTT	CASSPDGGEAFF
TRBJ1-2	.	.	TRBV10-2	TGCGCCAGCAGTGTAGTGCGGTCCACCTATGGCTACACCTTC	CASSVVRSTYGYTF
TRBJ1-2	.	many	TRBV29-1	TGCAGCGTCCAACCGGAACAGCTAAACTATGGCTACACCTTC	CSVQPEQLNYGYTF
TRBJ2-2	.	few	TRBV11-2	TGTGCCAGCAGCTCCGGCTTTGGCGGGGAGCTGTTTTTT	CASSSGFGGELFF
TRBJ2-7	TRBD1	many	TRBV27	TGTGCCAGCAGTCCGGAGGGACAGGGGGGTCGTATCCTATTCTACGAGCAGTACTTC	CASSPEGQGGRILFYEQYF
TRBJ1-5	.	many	TRBV6-1	TGTGCCAGCATCTGGGGGTATAGCAATCAGCCCCAGCATTTT	CASIWGYSNQPQHF
TRBJ2-5	.	many	TRBV6-5	TGTGCCAGCGCCCACGCGGGCAGGGAGACCCAGTACTTC	CASAHAGRETQYF
TRBJ2-7	.	once	TRBV12-3/TRBV12-4	TGTGCCGGCAGTTACTCGTTGACGGAACTCTACGAGCAGTACTTC	CAGSYSLTELYEQYF
TRBJ2-7	.	many	TRBV20-1	TGCAGTGCTAGGGGTGGGGGGCGGAGGGACGAGCAGTACTTC	CSARGGGRRDEQYF
TRBJ1-2	.	few	TRBV12-3/TRBV12-4	TGTGCCAGCAGATCCGATATGGAGGGAGGGAAAGGCTACACCTTC	CASRSDMEGGKGYTF
TRBJ2-7	.	medium-sized	TRBV6-2/TRBV6-3	TGTGCCAGCAGTTCACTAGTCGAGCAGTACTTC	CASSSLVEQYF
TRBJ2-3	TRBD1	few	TRBV12-3/TRBV12-4	TGTGCCAGCAGTCGACAGGGCCCAGATACGCAGTATTTT	CASSRQGPDTQYF
TRBJ2-2	.	.	TRBV25-1	TGTGCCAGCAGTGAAGCAGAGCGGCACACCGGGGAGCTGTTTTTT	CASSEAERHTGELFF
TRBJ2-7	.	many	TRBV7-2	TGTGCCAGCAGCTTAGCAGGAAGGTTGCCCTACGAGCAGTACTTC	CASSLAGRLPYEQYF
TRBJ1-5	.	many	TRBV12-3/TRBV12-4	TGTGCCAGCAGTTTACCGACAGGCTATAGCAATCAGCCCCAGCATTTT	CASSLPTGYSNQPQHF
TRBJ2-2	TRBD2	few	TRBV20-1	TGCAGTGCTGATAGCGGGATTAACACCGGGGAGCTGTTTTTT	CSADSGINTGELFF
TRBJ2-5	.	many	TRBV6-5	TGTGCCAGCAGTTACCAGAGTAGTATGGAGACCCAGTACTTC	CASSYQSSMETQYF
TRBJ2-7	.	.	TRBV29-1	TGCAGCGTTCGGACAATTGGCTCCTACGATCAGTACTTC	CSVRTIGSYDQYF
TRBJ2-5	TRBD2	.	TRBV29-1	TGCAGCGTTGAAGACCTAGCGGGCGTCGGATCAGAGACCCAGTACTTC	CSVEDLAGVGSETQYF
TRBJ2-7	.	many	TRBV6-1	TGTGCCAGCAGCGGGACATCCAGCTCCTACGAGCAGTACTTC	CASSGTSSSYEQYF
TRBJ2-7	.	many	TRBV12-3/TRBV12-4	TGTGCCATCCGGGGCAGCTCCTACGAGCAGTACTTC	CAIRGSSYEQYF
TRBJ1-2	.	many	TRBV2	TGTGCCAGCAGTGAATTGGGGGGCAGCGGCTACACCTTC	CASSELGGSGYTF
TRBJ1-2	TRBD1	many	TRBV6-2/TRBV6-3	TGTGCCAGCATCCGACAGGGCCTTAACTATGGCTACACCTTC	CASIRQGLNYGYTF
TRBJ1-1	TRBD1	.	TRBV6-1	TGTGCCAGCAGCAAACGTTGGACAGGGCCCGACACTGAAGCTTTCTTT	CASSKRWTGPDTEAFF
TRBJ2-5	.	many	TRBV6-1	TGTGCCAGCAGTATAGGGGAAGAGACCCAGTACTTC	CASSIGEETQYF
TRBJ1-1	TRBD1	once	TRBV2	TGTGCCAGCAGTGACTCTCTCCTACAGGGGGCAGGCGGGGCTTTCTTT	CASSDSLLQGAGGAFF
TRBJ1-2	.	.	TRBV5-1	TGCGCCAGCAGCTTGGATCCGAGGACCTCTTATGGCTACACCTTC	CASSLDPRTSYGYTF
TRBJ1-1	TRBD1	few	TRBV5-1	TGCGCCAGCAGCTTGACAGGGGGCGCCCCCGACGCTGAAGCTTTCTTT	CASSLTGGAPDAEAFF
TRBJ1-1	.	many	TRBV5-5	TGTGCCAGCATGACGATGGGCACTGAAGCTTTCTTT	CASMTMGTEAFF
TRBJ2-5	TRBD1	many	TRBV20-1	TGCAGTGCTAGTGGGAAGGGGGCGCAAGAGACCCAGTACTTC	CSASGKGAQETQYF
TRBJ1-2	TRBD1	.	TRBV10-1	TGCGCCAGCGGGGGACAGAATAACTATGGCTACACCTTC	CASGGQNNYGYTF
TRBJ1-2	.	.	TRBV19	TGTGCCAGTGCGCAGTTTGATGACGGCTACACCTTC	CASAQFDDGYTF
TRBJ1-1	.	many	TRBV20-1	TGCAGTGCTGCTGTCCCGAACACTGAAGCTTTCTTT	CSAAVPNTEAFF
TRBJ1-1	.	many	TRBV12-3/TRBV12-4	TGTGCCAGCAGTACACAGACCGGGACACCGAACACTGAAGCTTTCTTT	CASSTQTGTPNTEAFF
TRBJ1-2	.	many	TRBV12-3/TRBV12-4	TGTGCCAGCAGTTTTGGGGGGGCGGCTGGCTACACCTTC	CASSFGGAAGYTF
TRBJ1-6	.	many	TRBV20-1	TGCAGTGCTAGGATGGGGAACGGTTCACCCCTCCACTTT	CSARMGNGSPLHF
TRBJ2-7	.	once	TRBV14	TGTGCCAGCGGACTGAACGGGGTTACCTACGAGCAGTACTTC	CASGLNGVTYEQYF
TRBJ1-5	.	few	TRBV28	TGTGCCAGCAGTTTACGTTTGGGTCTGGTTCAGCCCCAGCATTTT	CASSLRLGLVQPQHF
TRBJ1-2	.	.	TRBV11-2	TGTGCCAGCAGCTTAGGGGCCGGGACACTAACGATCTATGGCTACACCTTC	CASSLGAGTLTIYGYTF
TRBJ2-5	.	.	TRBV28	TGTGCCAGCACCACTATCCTTGCGGGAAAGTACCAAGAGACCCAGTACTTC	CASTTILAGKYQETQYF
TRBJ2-7	.	.	TRBV6-2/TRBV6-3	TGTGCCAGCAGTTACTCCGGGATGACTGCCGAGCAGTACTTC	CASSYSGMTAEQYF